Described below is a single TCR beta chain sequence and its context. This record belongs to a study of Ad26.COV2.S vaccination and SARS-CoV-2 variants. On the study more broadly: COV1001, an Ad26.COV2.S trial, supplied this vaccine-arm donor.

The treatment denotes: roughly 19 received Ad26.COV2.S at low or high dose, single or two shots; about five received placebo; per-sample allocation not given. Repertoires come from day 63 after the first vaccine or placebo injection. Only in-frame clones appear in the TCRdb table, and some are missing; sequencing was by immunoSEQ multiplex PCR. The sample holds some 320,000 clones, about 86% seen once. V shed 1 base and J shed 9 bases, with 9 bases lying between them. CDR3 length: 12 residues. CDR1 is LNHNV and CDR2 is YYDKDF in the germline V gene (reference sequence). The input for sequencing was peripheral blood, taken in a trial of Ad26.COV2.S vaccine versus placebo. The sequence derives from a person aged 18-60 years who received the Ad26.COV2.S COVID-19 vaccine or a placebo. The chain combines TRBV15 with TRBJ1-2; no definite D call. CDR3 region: CATSRAGMSYTF. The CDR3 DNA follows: TGTGCCACCAGCAGAGCGGGTATGAGCTACACCTTC.